Below, 6 T cell receptor beta chains from the same sample are listed, as sequenced in a study of cytotoxic CD8 clonotypes in ibrutinib-treated CLL. The protocol was immunoSEQ multiplex PCR, while the TCRdb copy is restricted to in-frame clones and leaves out a portion. The sample has 150,000 to 200,000 clones; approximately 91% are singletons. The sample was PBMCs, taken at disease progression, from a patient treated with ibrutinib. The receptors here all came from a human donor with chronic lymphocytic leukemia.

The V and J genes are TRBV11-1 and TRBJ2-5; D is possibly TRBD2 (5 bases). The CDR3 extends over 13 amino acids. Trimming removed 8 bases from V and 4 bases from J, with 14 bases in between. Germline V gene lookup returns CDR1 SGHAT and CDR2 FQDESV (reference sequence). CDR3: CASHSRRGETQYF. The CDR3 DNA sequence: TGTGCCAGCCATAGCCGCCGGGGAGAGACCCAGTACTTC.

The CDR3 sequence is CASDVENYGYTF. Here the CDR3 DNA reads TGTGCCAGCGACGTAGAGAACTATGGCTACACCTTC. The V and J genes are TRBV2 and TRBJ1-2; D is undetermined. There are 12 residues in the CDR3. Germline V lookup: CDR1 SNHLY, CDR2 FYNNEI. V was trimmed by 8 bases and J by 2 bases, leaving 9 bases between them.

V usage is TRBV28 and J usage is TRBJ2-5, with D hard to call. The length of the CDR3 is 14 residues. Germline V lookup: CDR1 MDHEN, CDR2 SYDVKM. Trimming left V 2 bases short and J 5 bases short, with 12 bases between. The DNA for the CDR3 is TGTGCCAGCAGTTTAGGGCGGTACGTGGAGACCCAGTACTTC. Residues: CASSLGRYVETQYF.

The V call is TRBV2, the J call TRBJ2-6; D remains unclear. V was cut by 7 bases and J by 0 bases, with 10 bases left in between. This CDR3 has 15 residues. From germline, CDR1 is SNHLY and CDR2 FYNNEI. Here the CDR3 reads CASKLSDSGANVLTF. The CDR3 nucleotides are TGTGCCAGCAAACTATCCGACTCTGGGGCCAACGTCCTGACTTTC.

As regards this clone: A read error may account for a junction end that differs from germline. This chain uses TRBV27 with TRBJ1-5; D is perhaps TRBD1 (5 bases). CDR3 size: 15 residues. Per the germline V gene, CDR1 is MNHEY and CDR2 is SMNVEV (reference sequence). Written as DNA, the CDR3 is TGTGCCAGCAGTTACCTGGGGGTTAGCGATCAGCCCCAGCATTTT. The encoded protein is CASSYLGVSDQPQHF.

The chain recombines TRBV7-8 with TRBJ1-2; the match to TRBD1 covers 7 bases. Germline CDR1 reads SGHVS; CDR2 reads FQNEAQ. The J segment lost 2 bases and the V segment lost 6 bases, leaving 18 bases of the junction unmatched. This CDR3 has 18 amino acids. As DNA, the CDR3 is TGTGCCAGCAGTCTGGGGACAGACCCGCTTGGGGGGAACTATGGCTACACCTTC. This gives the protein CASSLGTDPLGGNYGYTF.